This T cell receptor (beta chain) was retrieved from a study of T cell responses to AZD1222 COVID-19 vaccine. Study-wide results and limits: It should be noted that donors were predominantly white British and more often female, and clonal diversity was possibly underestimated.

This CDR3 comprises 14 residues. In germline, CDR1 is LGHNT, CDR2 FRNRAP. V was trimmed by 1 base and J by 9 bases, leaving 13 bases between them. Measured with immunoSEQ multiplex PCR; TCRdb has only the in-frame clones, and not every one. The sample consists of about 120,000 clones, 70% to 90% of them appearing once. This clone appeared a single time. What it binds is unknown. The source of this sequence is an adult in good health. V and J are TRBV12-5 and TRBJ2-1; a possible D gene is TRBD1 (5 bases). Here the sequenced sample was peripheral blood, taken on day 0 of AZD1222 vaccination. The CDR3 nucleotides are TGTGCTAGTGGTTTGGAGCAGGGTTCGTCTGAGCAGTTCTTC. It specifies CASGLEQGSSEQFF.